Listed here are 6 T cell receptor beta chains from one sample, sequenced in a study of shared clonotypes between healthy human individuals (TCRdb year 2020). The library came from the immunoSEQ multiplex PCR assay. TCRdb re-hosts the immuneACCESS table, in-frame sequences only. Its copies lack some clones; in the studies checked, an unresolved V gene accounts for under half of them, and the cause for the rest is not known. In all, the sample holds over a million clones, and roughly 96% of those were seen once. Of the sample, roughly 1.1% is held by the ten largest clones. Source material: naive CD4+ T cells sorted from blood. Read against the paper, the sample's cell subset or site label means: CD45RA+ positively selected. These receptors were obtained from a man aged 25-45 years in good health.

The CDR3 nucleotides read TGTGCCAGCAGCCGGGACCGCCGACAAGAGACCCAGTACTTC. Amino acids: CASSRDRRQETQYF. The genes are TRBV7-2 and TRBJ2-5, with D tentatively TRBD1 or TRBD2 (5 bases each). The germline CDR1 and CDR2 sequences are SGHTA and FQGNSA. The CDR3 contains 14 residues. V was trimmed by 5 bases and J by 2 bases, leaving 12 bases between them.

The CDR3 sequence: CASSQSVGTNYQPQHF. CDR3 DNA sequence: TGCGCCAGCAGCCAATCGGTAGGGACAAATTATCAGCCCCAGCATTTT. This sequence joins TRBV4-1 and TRBJ1-5, with TRBD1 as a possible D gene (6 bases). V was cut by 2 bases and J by 5 bases, with 16 bases left in between. This CDR3 contains 16 residues. Germline V lookup: CDR1 MGHRA, CDR2 YSYEKL.

This clone was seen just once. This sequence joins TRBV27 and TRBJ2-7; D is uncertain. Germline V gives CDR1 MNHEY, CDR2 SMNVEV (reference sequence). This CDR3 has 13 amino acids. Trimming left V 2 bases short and J 4 bases short, with 9 bases between. Here the CDR3 reads CASSLRQRYEQYF. CDR3 sequence (DNA): TGTGCCAGCAGTTTAAGGCAAAGATACGAGCAGTACTTC.

The chain employs TRBV6-1 and TRBJ2-1; D is possibly TRBD2 (5 bases). The CDR3 totals 13 residues. Germline V CDR1 and CDR2: MNHNS, SASEGT. Trimming removed 6 bases at V and 8 bases at J, with 14 bases between. CDR3 protein: CASSLAGMYEQFF. The CDR3 bases are TGTGCCAGCAGCCTAGCCGGAATGTATGAGCAGTTCTTC.

This sequence joins TRBV6-4 and TRBJ1-5; D gene unclear. This CDR3 comprises 15 residues. Per the germline V gene, CDR1 is MRHNA and CDR2 is SNTAGT. Deletions cut 5 bases from V and 0 bases from J, with 11 bases between. The CDR3 spells CASSPNAYSNQPQHF. For the CDR3, the DNA is TGTGCCAGCAGTCCGAATGCCTATAGCAATCAGCCCCAGCATTTT.

CDR3 DNA sequence: TGTGCCAGCAGCGAGTGGGGAACTAGCACAGATACGCAGTATTTT. Translating it yields CASSEWGTSTDTQYF. V gene TRBV9 combines with J gene TRBJ2-3, with D unclear. The CDR3 covers 15 residues. The ends were cut back, 3 bases at V and 0 bases at J, with 11 bases in the middle. Germline-derived CDR1 and CDR2 are SGDLS and YYNGEE.